This T cell receptor (beta chain) derives from a study of technical replicates of blood from a few donors. This clone was counted once. CDR3 size: 14 residues. Germline V gene data show CDR1 as MNHEY and CDR2 as SMNVEV (reference sequence). Trimming shortened V by 6 bases and J by 5 bases, and 17 bases separated the two germline ends. The method was immunoSEQ multiplex PCR; TCRdb's version includes in-frame clones alone and lacks a portion of them. Of 80,000 to 100,000 clones detected, approximately 96% appear once; the ten largest clones hold 0.36%. The rearrangement joins TRBV27 to TRBJ2-7; D is perhaps TRBD1 (6 bases). This sequence was found in a human donor in good health. The specimen was T cells isolated from PBMCs. The CDR3 is CASRLQGGGNEQYF. The CDR3 DNA follows: TGTGCCAGCAGGCTACAGGGTGGTGGGAACGAGCAGTACTTC.